This T cell receptor (beta chain) was captured by sequencing in a study of identical twins. TCRdb called the 5' RACE reads again in MiXCR, with one record for every CDR3 protein. The sample holds fewer than 250,000 distinct CDR3 sequences; 15% to 20% are singletons and the top ten take around 40%. The CDR3 has 16 amino acids. J was trimmed by 4 bases and V by 3 bases; bases with no gene match: 8. Germline values: CDR1 WNHNN, CDR2 SYGVQD (reference sequence). These data also featured in a second study, about T cells expressing NK-cell markers. From that report: Investigators obtained TCR beta repertoires from sorted CD3+CD56+NKG2C+, CD3+CD56+NKG2C- and CD3+CD56-NKG2C+ T cells. In the group of eight sequenced donors, seven were HCMV-seropositive and one was seronegative. About six donors carried dominant NKG2C+ clonotypes that made up about 1.0-7.5% of their CD8+ T cells.

The receptor was isolated from a woman aged 18-35 years in good health. Sequenced: CD8+ T cells sorted from blood. This chain joins TRBV10-1 and TRBJ2-3; 9 bases agree with TRBD2. CDR3 residues: CASSELSGSKSDTQYF. In nucleotides, the CDR3 is TGCGCCAGCAGTGAACTTAGCGGGAGTAAGTCAGATACGCAGTATTTT.